These T cell receptor beta chains were read from a single sample in a study of identical twins. TCRdb redid the calling of the 5' RACE reads with MiXCR, one entry per CDR3 protein. Among about 520,000 distinct CDR3 sequences listed, under 25% were seen once. This sample also belongs to another study, concerning T cells expressing NK-cell markers.

Source material: CD4+ T cells sorted from blood. The receptors derive from a young woman in good health. Each CDR3 is given with its conserved first and last residue. The D gene is left open where the match is weak. The size entry is marked missing in some rows and otherwise reads once, few, many or a size class.

size	V	D	J	DNA	CDR3
.	TRBV29-1	.	TRBJ1-4	TGCAGCGGGTTGCGGGGCGGGAGTGAAAAACAGTTTTTT	CSGLRGGSEKQFF
few	TRBV7-2	TRBD2	TRBJ2-3	TGTGCCAGCAGCTCCGATGCCGTGGGGGGGTTGTATTTT	CASSSDAVGGLYF
few	TRBV12-3/TRBV12-4	TRBD1	TRBJ2-7	TGTGCCAGCAGCCCCCACCGGGACAGCACCTACGAGCAGTACTTC	CASSPHRDSTYEQYF
.	TRBV7-9	TRBD1	TRBJ2-5	TGTGCCAGCAGCTTACGGGACAGCCGTGTCGAGACCCAGTACTTC	CASSLRDSRVETQYF
once	TRBV3-1	.	TRBJ2-1	TGTGCCAGCAGCCTACGACTAGATTTAGGTCATGAGCAGTTCTTC	CASSLRLDLGHEQFF
.	TRBV27	.	TRBJ2-7	TGTGCCAGCAGCCGAAAGCAGCCCCCTAACTACGAGCAGTACTTC	CASSRKQPPNYEQYF
.	TRBV29-1	.	TRBJ1-2	TGCAGCGTTGTCCCATTGGGATATGGCTACACCTTC	CSVVPLGYGYTF
.	TRBV20-1	TRBD1	TRBJ1-1	TGCAGTGCTATAACAGGGGAAAGCCGGGACACTGAAGCTTTCTTT	CSAITGESRDTEAFF
.	TRBV20-1	TRBD2	TRBJ2-1	TGCAGTGCCCTTGGGGGTAGCGGGAGCGTTTACAATGAGCAGTTCTTC	CSALGGSGSVYNEQFF
.	TRBV11-2	TRBD2	TRBJ2-1	TGTGCCAGCAGCGCCATGCCGGGACTAGCGGTTTATAGCTCCTACAATGAGCAGTTCTTC	CASSAMPGLAVYSSYNEQFF
.	TRBV10-2	TRBD2	TRBJ2-7	TGCGCCAGCACCCATCCCGGGACTAGCGACTCCTACGAGCAGTACTTC	CASTHPGTSDSYEQYF
many	TRBV29-1	TRBD1	TRBJ2-5	TGCAGCACGTACAGGGGGGCAGAGACCCAGTACTTC	CSTYRGAETQYF
many	TRBV25-1	.	TRBJ2-2	TGTGCCAGCAGTGAGCGCCTCCCCTCGGCCGGGGAGCTGTTTTTT	CASSERLPSAGELFF
.	TRBV7-2	.	TRBJ1-4	TGTGCCAGCAGCCAGTCCCCCCCAAATTTGAATGAAAAACTGTTTTTT	CASSQSPPNLNEKLFF
.	TRBV9	.	TRBJ2-2	TGTGCCAGCAGCGTAGCGGGTAGCGGTAACACCGGGGAGCTGTTTTTT	CASSVAGSGNTGELFF
few	TRBV18	.	TRBJ2-5	TGTGCCAGCTCACCAGAATTGGGCGCCGCCCCTCAAGAGACCCAGTACTTC	CASSPELGAAPQETQYF
.	TRBV11-2	.	TRBJ2-1	TGTGCCAGCAGCTCTGCGAGGGGGTTCGTAGCGGCCTTACAGTTCTTC	CASSSARGFVAALQFF
.	TRBV3-1	TRBD2	TRBJ2-7	TGTGCCAGCAGCTCCCGTGCAGCGGGAGAGTCCGAGCAGTACTTC	CASSSRAAGESEQYF
many	TRBV29-1	.	TRBJ1-5	TGCAGCGTTGGTCCACTACATGGTCAGCCCCAGCATTTT	CSVGPLHGQPQHF
few	TRBV18	.	TRBJ1-1	TGTGCCAGCTCACCAGGCCAGAGTGAAGCTTTCTTT	CASSPGQSEAFF
.	TRBV10-3	.	TRBJ2-3	TGTGCCATCAGCCTTTCTACAGATACGCAGTATTTT	CAISLSTDTQYF
.	TRBV18	.	TRBJ2-1	TGTGCCAGCTCACCACTGGGATCCGGACGGGATGAGCAGTTCTTC	CASSPLGSGRDEQFF
.	TRBV12-3/TRBV12-4	.	TRBJ1-4	TGTGCCAGCAGTTTAACCCAAAAACTGTTTTTT	CASSLTQKLFF
once	TRBV10-3	.	TRBJ2-1	TGTGCCATCAGTGACCGGGACTCCTCCTACAATGAGCAGTTCTTC	CAISDRDSSYNEQFF
few	TRBV10-2	.	TRBJ2-7	TGCGCCAGCAGTTACTCGGGGACCACCCACGAGCAGTACTTC	CASSYSGTTHEQYF
.	TRBV18	TRBD1	TRBJ1-5	TGTGCCAGCTCGCTGTCGACAGGGGGTGATCAGCCCCAGCATTTT	CASSLSTGGDQPQHF
.	TRBV12-3/TRBV12-4	.	TRBJ2-5	TGTGCCAGCAGTTTAAGGGGGTATAGGGAGACCCAGTACTTC	CASSLRGYRETQYF
few	TRBV9	.	TRBJ2-6	TGTGCCAGCAGCGTAATGACCTCCAGGGCCAACGTCCTGACTTTC	CASSVMTSRANVLTF
few	TRBV20-1	TRBD2	TRBJ2-1	TGCAGTGCATGGGGACTAGCGGGCGACAATGAGCAGTTCTTC	CSAWGLAGDNEQFF
.	TRBV12-3/TRBV12-4	.	TRBJ2-1	TGTGCCAGCAGTTTAAGTCCGCAGGGCCTTAACAATGAGCAGTTCTTC	CASSLSPQGLNNEQFF
few	TRBV20-1	.	TRBJ1-2	TGCAGTGCTAGGCGTTTAGTACTTAACTATGGCTACACCTTC	CSARRLVLNYGYTF
.	TRBV12-3/TRBV12-4	TRBD1	TRBJ2-7	TGTGCCAGCAGTTCCCGGGGACAGATGCAGTACTTC	CASSSRGQMQYF
few	TRBV11-2	.	TRBJ2-2	TGTGCCAGCAGCTTGTCTATCAGGGCGGCGACCGGGGAGCTGTTTTTT	CASSLSIRAATGELFF
few	TRBV15	.	TRBJ2-5	TGTGCCACCAGCAGACAAGAGACCCAGTACTTC	CATSRQETQYF
few	TRBV7-2	.	TRBJ1-1	TGTGCCAGCACCCCCGACCCCCGGTTCATGAACACTGAAGCTTTCTTT	CASTPDPRFMNTEAFF
few	TRBV7-8	.	TRBJ2-7	TGTGCCAGCAGCTTAACTAGGGAGACCTACGAGCAGTACTTC	CASSLTRETYEQYF
.	TRBV7-9	.	TRBJ1-6	TGTGCCAGCAGCTTAGCGCGCCAGGGTAGGGATTCACCCCTCCACTTT	CASSLARQGRDSPLHF
.	TRBV6-1	.	TRBJ1-1	TGTGCCAGCAGTGAAGATAGGTCCTCAGGAGCTTTCTTT	CASSEDRSSGAFF
.	TRBV3-1	.	TRBJ2-5	TGTGCCAGCAGCCAAGCGGGTGGTGGTGGAGAGACCCAGTACTTC	CASSQAGGGGETQYF
.	TRBV20-1	TRBD2	TRBJ2-1	TGCAGTGCTGTTAGCGGGGGCCCACACAATGAGCAGTTCTTC	CSAVSGGPHNEQFF
many	TRBV12-3/TRBV12-4	.	TRBJ1-2	TGTGCCAGCAGTTCACAGGGTGATGGCTACACCTTC	CASSSQGDGYTF
few	TRBV12-3/TRBV12-4	.	TRBJ1-2	TGTGCCAGCAGCCTACAGGCCTACCGTTCTTATGGCTACACCTTC	CASSLQAYRSYGYTF
.	TRBV7-6	.	TRBJ2-3	TGTGCCAGCAGCCGCTTGAGGGATACGCAGTATTTT	CASSRLRDTQYF
.	TRBV4-2	TRBD2	TRBJ2-1	TGTGCCAGCAGCCCGTCCCCTAGCGGGGCCAGTAAGTTCTTC	CASSPSPSGASKFF
few	TRBV6-1	TRBD1	TRBJ2-5	TGTGCCAGCAGACGCGGGACAGGGGGGCAAGAGACCCAGTACTTC	CASRRGTGGQETQYF
few	TRBV20-1	TRBD2	TRBJ2-5	TGCAGTGCTGGGACTAGCGGGAGACAAGAGACCCAGTACTTC	CSAGTSGRQETQYF
.	TRBV9	.	TRBJ1-2	TGTGCCAGCAGCCCCACCGGGCAGTTCTATGGCTACACCTTC	CASSPTGQFYGYTF
few	TRBV15	.	TRBJ1-1	TGTGCCACCAGCAGAGATTTGGCTGAAGCTTTCTTT	CATSRDLAEAFF
few	TRBV25-1	.	TRBJ2-7	TGTGCCAGCAGTGTCGGGGTTAGCGCCTTCGGCGAGCAGTACTTC	CASSVGVSAFGEQYF
many	TRBV12-3/TRBV12-4	TRBD1	TRBJ1-2	TGTGCCAGCAGTCCTGACAGGGGTCTCGGCTACACCTTC	CASSPDRGLGYTF
few	TRBV6-1	TRBD1	TRBJ1-6	TGTGCCAGTTCCCGGGACAGGGACAGCAGGTCCCTCCACTTT	CASSRDRDSRSLHF
few	TRBV5-6	TRBD1	TRBJ2-7	TGTGCCAGCAGCTGGACAGGGGACGAGCAGTACTTC	CASSWTGDEQYF
.	TRBV7-2	TRBD2	TRBJ2-1	TGTGCCATTCGACTAGCGGGAGGGATGTTGAATGAGCAGTTCTTC	CAIRLAGGMLNEQFF
.	TRBV6-1	TRBD1	TRBJ2-3	TGTGCCAGCAGGGACCAGGGACAGGGAACAGATACGCAGTATTTT	CASRDQGQGTDTQYF
few	TRBV20-1	.	TRBJ2-7	TGCAGTGCTAGTCTCTCGCTGGGCTACGAGCAGTACTTC	CSASLSLGYEQYF
few	TRBV30	.	TRBJ1-3	TGTGCTTCTCGAGGGGACTCTGGAAACACCATATATTTT	CASRGDSGNTIYF
.	TRBV12-3/TRBV12-4	.	TRBJ2-3	TGTGCCAGCAGTTTCTACGGGAGAGCCGCAGATACGCAGTATTTT	CASSFYGRAADTQYF
.	TRBV9	TRBD2	TRBJ2-1	TGTGCCAGCAGCGTGCTAGCGGGGAGCAATGAGCAGTTCTTC	CASSVLAGSNEQFF